One and the same sample provided the 7 T cell receptor beta chains below, sequenced in a study of monozygotic twins with inflammatory bowel disease. Reanalyzing the 5' RACE reads, TCRdb keeps one entry per CDR3 protein, without DNA. This sample's clone table lists some 130,000 distinct CDR3 sequences. Sequences were obtained from blood. The source of these receptors is a human donor with ulcerative colitis or Crohn's disease, or a healthy co-twin of an affected twin (not recorded which).

The chain couples TRBV7-2 to TRBJ2-3. This CDR3 is built from 15 residues. Germline V gene sequence: CDR1 SGHTA, CDR2 FQGNSA. The CDR3 region is CASSLAGLSTDTQYF.

CDR3 loop: CASSEALGNYNEQFF. V is TRBV2 and J is TRBJ2-1. This CDR3 has 15 residues. Germline V CDR1 and CDR2: SNHLY, FYNNEI.

The chain is built from TRBV6-2 or TRBV6-3 and TRBJ1-1. Germline values: CDR1 MNHEY, CDR2 SVGEGT. This CDR3 has 12 amino acids. CDR3 protein: CASRSGGTEAFF.

The rearrangement joins TRBV5-5 to TRBJ2-3. The germline V gene has CDR1 SGHKS and CDR2 YYEKEE (reference sequence). CDR3 length: 14 residues. The CDR3: CASSLDRATDTQYF. Using reference TRBV5-5 and TRBJ2-3 for the parts outside the CDR3, the full variable domain is DAGVTQSPTHLIKTRGQQVTLRCSPISGHKSVSWYQQVLGQGPQFIFQYYEKEERGRGNFPDRFSARQFPNYSSELNVNALLLGDSALYLCASSLDRATDTQYFGPGTRLTVL.

The V call is TRBV20-1, the J call TRBJ2-2; as DNA is missing, the TRBD1 call by TCRdb cannot be tested. The germline V gene has CDR1 DFQATT and CDR2 SNEGSKA (reference sequence). The CDR3 length is 15 residues. CDR3 residues: CSVAPVDGGTGELFF.

The V and J genes are TRBV6-1 and TRBJ2-1; lacking DNA, the TRBD2 call made by TCRdb goes unchecked. Per germline, CDR1 MNHNS and CDR2 SASEGT. CDR3 size: 16 residues. This chain's CDR3 is CASSRRAGGTYNEQFF.

The V gene is TRBV7-6, the J gene TRBJ2-3; the TCRdb call, TRBD1, lacks DNA for checking. The CDR3 length is 15 residues. From germline, CDR1 is SGHVS and CDR2 FNYEAQ. This CDR3 is CASSSRASRTDTQYF.